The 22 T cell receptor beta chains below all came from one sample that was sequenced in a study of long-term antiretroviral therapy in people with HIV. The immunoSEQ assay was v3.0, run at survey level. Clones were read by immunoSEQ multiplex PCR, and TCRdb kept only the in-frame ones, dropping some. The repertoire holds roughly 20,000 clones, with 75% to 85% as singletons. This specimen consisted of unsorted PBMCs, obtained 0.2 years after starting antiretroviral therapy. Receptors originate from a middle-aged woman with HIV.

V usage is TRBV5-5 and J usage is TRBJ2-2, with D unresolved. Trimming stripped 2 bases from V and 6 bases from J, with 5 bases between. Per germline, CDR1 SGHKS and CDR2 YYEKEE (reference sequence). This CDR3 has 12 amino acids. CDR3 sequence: CASSFRAGELFF. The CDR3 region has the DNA TGTGCCAGCAGCTTTAGGGCCGGGGAGCTGTTTTTT.

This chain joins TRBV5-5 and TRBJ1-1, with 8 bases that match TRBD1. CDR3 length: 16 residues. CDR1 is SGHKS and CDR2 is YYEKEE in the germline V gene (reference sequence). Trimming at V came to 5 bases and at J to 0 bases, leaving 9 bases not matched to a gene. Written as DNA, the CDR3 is TGTGCCAGCAGGTTAACCGGGACAGGTTTGAACACTGAAGCTTTCTTT. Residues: CASRLTGTGLNTEAFF. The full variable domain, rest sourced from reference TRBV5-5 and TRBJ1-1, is DAGVTQSPTHLIKTRGQQVTLRCSPISGHKSVSWYQQVLGQGPQFIFQYYEKEERGRGNFPDRFSARQFPNYSSELNVNALLLGDSALYLCASRLTGTGLNTEAFFGQGTRLTVV.

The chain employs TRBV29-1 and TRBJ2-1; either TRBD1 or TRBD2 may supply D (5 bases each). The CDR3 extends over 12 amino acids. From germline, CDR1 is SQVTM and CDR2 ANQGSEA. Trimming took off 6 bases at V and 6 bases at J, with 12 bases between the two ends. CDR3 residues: CSVSRDVNEQFF. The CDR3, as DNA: TGCAGCGTATCGAGGGACGTCAATGAGCAGTTCTTC.

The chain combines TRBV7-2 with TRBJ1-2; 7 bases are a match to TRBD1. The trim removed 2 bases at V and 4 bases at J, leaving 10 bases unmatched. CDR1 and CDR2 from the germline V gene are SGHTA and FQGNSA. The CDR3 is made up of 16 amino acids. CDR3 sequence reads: CASSLPGQTLGYGYTF. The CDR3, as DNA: TGTGCCAGCAGCTTACCGGGACAGACCCTAGGCTATGGCTACACCTTC.

The CDR3 coding sequence is TGTGCCAGCAGCTTGGGTGGGACAGTCAAAAACATTCAGTACTTC. As protein: CASSLGGTVKNIQYF. The chain couples TRBV5-6 to TRBJ2-4; 7 nucleotides match TRBD1. This CDR3 comprises 15 residues. J gave up 3 bases and V 0 bases, and 3 bases lay outside the gene matches. CDR1 and CDR2 (germline): SGHDT, YYEEEE. Full variable domain (outside the CDR3, taken from reference TRBV5-6 and TRBJ2-4): DAGVTQSPTHLIKTRGQQVTLRCSPKSGHDTVSWYQQALGQGPQFIFQYYEEEERQRGNFPDRFSGHQFPNYSSELNVNALLLGDSALYLCASSLGGTVKNIQYFGAGTRLSVL.

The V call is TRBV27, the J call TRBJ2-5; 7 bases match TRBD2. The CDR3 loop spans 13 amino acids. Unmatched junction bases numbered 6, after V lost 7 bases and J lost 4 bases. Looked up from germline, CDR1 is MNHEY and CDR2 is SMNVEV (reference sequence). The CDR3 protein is CASTTGGGETQYF. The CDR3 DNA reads TGTGCCAGCACCACGGGCGGGGGAGAGACCCAGTACTTC.

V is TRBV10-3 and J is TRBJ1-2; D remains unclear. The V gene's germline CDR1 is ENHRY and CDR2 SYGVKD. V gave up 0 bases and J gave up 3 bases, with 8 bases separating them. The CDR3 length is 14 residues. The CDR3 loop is CAISESSGYYGYTF. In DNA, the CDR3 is TGTGCCATCAGTGAGTCCTCGGGTTACTATGGCTACACCTTC.

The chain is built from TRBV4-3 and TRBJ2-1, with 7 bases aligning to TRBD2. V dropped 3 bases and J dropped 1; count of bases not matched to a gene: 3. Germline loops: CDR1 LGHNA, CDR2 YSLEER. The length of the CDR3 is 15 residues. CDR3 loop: CASSQLRGSYNEQFF. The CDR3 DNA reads TGCGCCAGCAGCCAGCTGCGGGGGTCCTACAATGAGCAGTTCTTC.

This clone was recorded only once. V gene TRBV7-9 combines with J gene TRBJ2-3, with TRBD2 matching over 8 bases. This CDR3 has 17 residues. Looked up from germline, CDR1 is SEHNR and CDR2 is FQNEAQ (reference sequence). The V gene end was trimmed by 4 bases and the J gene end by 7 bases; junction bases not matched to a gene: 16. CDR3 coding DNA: TGTGCCAGCAGCTCGGGACTAGGGAGTAAGGTTGAGAATACGCAGTATTTT. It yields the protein CASSSGLGSKVENTQYF.

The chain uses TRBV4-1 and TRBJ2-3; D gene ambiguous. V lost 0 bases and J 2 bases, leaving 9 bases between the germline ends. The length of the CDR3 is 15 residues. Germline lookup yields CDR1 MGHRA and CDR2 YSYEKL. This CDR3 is CASSQDLASTDTQYF. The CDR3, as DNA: TGCGCCAGCAGCCAAGATTTGGCTTCCACAGATACGCAGTATTTT.

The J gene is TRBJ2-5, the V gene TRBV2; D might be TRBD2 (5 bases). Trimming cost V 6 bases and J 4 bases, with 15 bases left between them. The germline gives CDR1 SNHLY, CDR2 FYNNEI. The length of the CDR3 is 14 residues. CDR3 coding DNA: TGTGCCAGCAGCTATTCTAGGGCGGGAGAGACCCAGTACTTC. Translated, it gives CASSYSRAGETQYF. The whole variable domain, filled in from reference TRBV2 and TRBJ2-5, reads EPEVTQTPSHQVTQMGQEVILRCVPISNHLYFYWYRQILGQKVEFLVSFYNNEISEKSEIFDDQFSVERPDGSNFTLKIRSTKLEDSAMYFCASSYSRAGETQYFGPGTRLLVL.

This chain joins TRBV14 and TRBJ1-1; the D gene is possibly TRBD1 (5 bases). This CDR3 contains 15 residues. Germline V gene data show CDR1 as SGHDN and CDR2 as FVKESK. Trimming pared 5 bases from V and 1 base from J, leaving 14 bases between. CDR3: CASSLYGTGNTEAFF. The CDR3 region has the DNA TGTGCCAGCAGCTTATACGGGACGGGGAACACTGAAGCTTTCTTT.

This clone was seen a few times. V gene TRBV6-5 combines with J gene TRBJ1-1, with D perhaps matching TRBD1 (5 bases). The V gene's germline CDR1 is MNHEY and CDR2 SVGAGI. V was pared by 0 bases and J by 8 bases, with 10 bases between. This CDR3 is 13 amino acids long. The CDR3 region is CASSYSQGGEAFF. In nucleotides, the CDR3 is TGTGCCAGCAGTTACTCTCAGGGAGGAGAAGCTTTCTTT.

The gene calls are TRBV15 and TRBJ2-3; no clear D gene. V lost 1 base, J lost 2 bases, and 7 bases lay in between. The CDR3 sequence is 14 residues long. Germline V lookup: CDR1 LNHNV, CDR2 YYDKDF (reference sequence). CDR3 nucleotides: TGTGCCACCAGCAGAGGTGATCCCACAGATACGCAGTATTTT. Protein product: CATSRGDPTDTQYF.

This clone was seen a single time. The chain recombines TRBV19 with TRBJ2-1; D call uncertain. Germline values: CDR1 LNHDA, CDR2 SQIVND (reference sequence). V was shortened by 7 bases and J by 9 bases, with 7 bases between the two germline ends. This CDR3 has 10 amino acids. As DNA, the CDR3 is TGTGCCAGTAAAGGTGGTGAGCAGTTCTTC. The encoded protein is CASKGGEQFF.

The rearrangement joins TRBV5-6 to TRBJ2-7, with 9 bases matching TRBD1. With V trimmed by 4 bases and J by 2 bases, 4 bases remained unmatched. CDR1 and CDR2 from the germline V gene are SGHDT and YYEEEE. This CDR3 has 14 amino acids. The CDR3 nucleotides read TGTGCCAGCAGCCCCGGGACAGGGCCCTACGAGCAGTACTTC. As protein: CASSPGTGPYEQYF.

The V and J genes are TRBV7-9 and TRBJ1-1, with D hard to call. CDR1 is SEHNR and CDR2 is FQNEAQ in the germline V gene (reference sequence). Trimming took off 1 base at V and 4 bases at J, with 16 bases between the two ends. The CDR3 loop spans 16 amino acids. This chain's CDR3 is CASSLESIGTGTEAFF. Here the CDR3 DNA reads TGTGCCAGCAGCTTAGAAAGCATCGGAACGGGCACTGAAGCTTTCTTT.

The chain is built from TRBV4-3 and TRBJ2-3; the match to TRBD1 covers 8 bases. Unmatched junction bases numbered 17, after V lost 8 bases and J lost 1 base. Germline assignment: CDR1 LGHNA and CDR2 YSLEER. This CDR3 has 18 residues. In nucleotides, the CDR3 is TGCGCCAGCCGATCGGGGACAGGCGACCGCTCCCGCACAGATACGCAGTATTTT. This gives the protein CASRSGTGDRSRTDTQYF.

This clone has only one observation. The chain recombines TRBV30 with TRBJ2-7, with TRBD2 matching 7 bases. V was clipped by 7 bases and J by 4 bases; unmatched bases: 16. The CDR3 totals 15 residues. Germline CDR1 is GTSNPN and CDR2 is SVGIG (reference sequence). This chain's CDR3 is CAFSPIERGGYEQYF. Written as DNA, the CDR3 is TGTGCCTTCTCCCCCATAGAGCGGGGTGGATACGAGCAGTACTTC.

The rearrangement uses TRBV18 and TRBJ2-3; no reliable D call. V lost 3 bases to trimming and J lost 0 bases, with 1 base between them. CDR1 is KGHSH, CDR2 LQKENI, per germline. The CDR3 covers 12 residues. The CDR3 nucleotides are TGTGCCAGCTCACCTAGCACAGATACGCAGTATTTT. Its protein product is CASSPSTDTQYF.

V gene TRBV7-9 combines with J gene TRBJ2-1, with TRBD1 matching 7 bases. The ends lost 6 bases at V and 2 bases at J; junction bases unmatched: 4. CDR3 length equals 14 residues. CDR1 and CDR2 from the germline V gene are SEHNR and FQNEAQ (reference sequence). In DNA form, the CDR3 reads TGTGCCAGCAGGCCAGGACAGGCCTACAATGAGCAGTTCTTC. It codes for CASRPGQAYNEQFF.

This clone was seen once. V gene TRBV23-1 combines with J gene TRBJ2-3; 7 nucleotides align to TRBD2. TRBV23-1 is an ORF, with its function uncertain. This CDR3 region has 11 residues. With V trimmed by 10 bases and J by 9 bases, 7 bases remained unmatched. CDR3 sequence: CAIPAGETQYF. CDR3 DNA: TGCGCCATCCCCGCGGGGGAGACGCAGTATTTT.